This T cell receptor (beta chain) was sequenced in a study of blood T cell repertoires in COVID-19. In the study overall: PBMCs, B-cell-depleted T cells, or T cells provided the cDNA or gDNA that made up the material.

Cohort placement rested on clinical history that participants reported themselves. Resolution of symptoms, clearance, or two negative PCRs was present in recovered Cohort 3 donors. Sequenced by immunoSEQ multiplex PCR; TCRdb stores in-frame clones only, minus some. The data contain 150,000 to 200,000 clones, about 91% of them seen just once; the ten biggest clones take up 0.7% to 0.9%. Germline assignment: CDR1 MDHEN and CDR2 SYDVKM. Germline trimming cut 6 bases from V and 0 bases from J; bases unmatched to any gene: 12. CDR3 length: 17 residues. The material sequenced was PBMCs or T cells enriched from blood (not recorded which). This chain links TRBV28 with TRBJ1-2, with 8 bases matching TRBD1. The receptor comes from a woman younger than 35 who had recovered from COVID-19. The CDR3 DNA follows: TGTGCCAGCAGCCCGGGTTGGGGACAGGTCTCTAACTATGGCTACACCTTC. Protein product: CASSPGWGQVSNYGYTF.